This record covers a single T cell receptor beta chain. The assay was immunoSEQ multiplex PCR, and TCRdb's table has in-frame clones only and misses some. The sample records around 450,000 clones, 80% to 90% being singletons. This sample was taken from a study of blood T cell repertoires in COVID-19. The V gene's germline CDR1 is LNHDA and CDR2 SQIVND (reference sequence). The length of the CDR3 is 17 residues. With V trimmed by 0 bases and J by 2 bases, 8 bases remained unmatched. The sequenced sample consisted of peripheral blood. This receptor was identified in a woman aged 25 to 39 with acute or convalescent COVID-19. This chain joins TRBV19 and TRBJ2-3; the match to TRBD2 covers 7 bases. This chain's CDR3 is CASSIDPPGGNTDTQYF. In DNA, the CDR3 is TGTGCCAGTAGTATAGATCCACCGGGGGGAAACACAGATACGCAGTATTTT.